A single sample is the source of the 23 T cell receptor beta chains below, sequenced in a study of Ad26.COV2.S vaccination and SARS-CoV-2 variants (dated by TCRdb to about 2021). Per the publication, the treatment or condition label means: roughly 19 received Ad26.COV2.S at low or high dose, single or two shots; five or six received placebo; per-sample allocation not given. For vaccine and placebo recipients, the sequenced repertoires came from samples collected on day 63 after the first injection. Library construction relied on the immunoSEQ multiplex PCR assay. TCRdb re-hosts the immuneACCESS table, in-frame sequences only. Its copies lack some clones; in the studies checked, an unresolved V gene accounts for under half of them, and the cause for the rest is not known. The sample contains about 390,000 clones, 75% to 90% of them found a single time. The biggest ten clones account for more than 3% of the sample.

Sequenced material: peripheral blood, taken in a trial of Ad26.COV2.S vaccine versus placebo. These receptor sequences come from a person aged 18-60 years who received the Ad26.COV2.S COVID-19 vaccine or a placebo.

Remarks on this clone: Other DNA variants within this sample encode the same CDR3. The rearrangement uses TRBV2 and TRBJ1-1; no reliable D call. The germline V gene encodes CDR1 SNHLY and CDR2 FYNNEI. This CDR3 comprises 13 residues. Between the trimmed V and J ends, which lost 4 bases and 0 bases, there was a span of 6 bases. As DNA, the CDR3 is TGTGCCAGCAGTGCCGGGGTGAACACTGAAGCTTTCTTT. Translation gives CASSAGVNTEAFF.

The rearrangement links TRBV2 to TRBJ2-1, with D unresolved. Germline assignment: CDR1 SNHLY and CDR2 FYNNEI. This CDR3 region has 15 residues. The V and J ends lost 3 bases and 4 bases respectively, with 13 bases between them. CDR3 bases: TGTGCCAGCAGTGATTTTGGAAAAGCATACAATGAGCAGTTCTTC. Translation: CASSDFGKAYNEQFF.

The rearrangement links TRBV27 to TRBJ1-1, with 9 bases aligning to TRBD1. This CDR3 contains 15 residues. V lost 0 bases, J lost 2 bases, and 1 base stayed unmatched. Germline CDR1 is MNHEY and CDR2 is SMNVEV (reference sequence). CDR3 amino acids: CASSLSTGGNTEAFF. CDR3 DNA: TGTGCCAGCAGTTTATCGACAGGGGGAAACACTGAAGCTTTCTTT.

The chain joins TRBV6-1 to TRBJ1-1; D possibly corresponds to TRBD1 (5 bases). This CDR3 comprises 12 residues. Deletions cut 2 bases from V and 12 bases from J, with 13 bases between. CDR1 is MNHNS and CDR2 is SASEGT in the germline V gene. The CDR3 nucleotides read TGTGCCAGCAGTGAACTCCGGGGGTTGCCTTTCTTT. Its protein product is CASSELRGLPFF.

The rearrangement joins TRBV5-6 to TRBJ2-3, with TRBD2 matching over 8 bases. The germline gives CDR1 SGHDT, CDR2 YYEEEE. This CDR3 spans 15 amino acids. The V and J ends lost 1 base and 1 base, in that order; junction bases with no gene match: 2. CDR3 loop: CASSLWRGGTDTQYF. The CDR3 DNA sequence: TGTGCCAGCAGCTTGTGGCGGGGGGGCACAGATACGCAGTATTTT.

This clone was detected only a few times. This chain uses TRBV10-2 with TRBJ2-3; D not resolved. The CDR3 sequence is 11 residues long. Germline V gene sequence: CDR1 WSHSY, CDR2 SAAADI. V was pared by 4 bases and J by 5 bases, with 4 bases between. This CDR3 reads CASSAEDTQYF. The CDR3 DNA sequence: TGCGCCAGCAGTGCGGAAGATACGCAGTATTTT.

This clone occurred once. J is TRBJ2-5 and V is TRBV7-9; TRBD1 might be the D (6 bases). Between the trimmed V and J ends, which lost 2 bases and 5 bases, there was a span of 18 bases. This CDR3 contains 16 residues. The V gene's germline CDR1 is SEHNR and CDR2 FQNEAQ (reference sequence). CDR3 coding DNA: TGTGCCAGCAGCTTATGGAAAGGGGGAGTTCAGGAGACCCAGTACTTC. Encoded protein: CASSLWKGGVQETQYF.

The rearrangement links TRBV6-2 or TRBV6-3 to TRBJ2-7, with TRBD2 matching 7 bases. This CDR3 comprises 17 residues. Germline lookup yields CDR1 MNHEY and CDR2 SVGEGT. V dropped 6 bases and J dropped 5; count of bases not matched to a gene: 19. The CDR3 nucleotides read TGTGCCAGCAGCCCCTCATGGAGGCGGGGGAGAGTCGACGAGCAGTACTTC. It translates to CASSPSWRRGRVDEQYF.

This chain uses TRBV19 with TRBJ1-2; D is perhaps TRBD1 (5 bases). The length of the CDR3 is 14 residues. The germline CDR1 and CDR2 sequences are LNHDA and SQIVND (reference sequence). V lost 6 bases, J lost 2 bases, and 13 bases lay in between. The DNA for the CDR3 is TGTGCCAGTAGCGACAGTTCTGGAAACTATGGCTACACCTTC. Translating it yields CASSDSSGNYGYTF.

The chain joins TRBV10-3 to TRBJ2-1, with 9 bases matching TRBD2. V lost 10 bases to trimming and J lost 8 bases; unmatched junction nucleotides: 9. Per the germline V gene, CDR1 is ENHRY and CDR2 is SYGVKD. There are 13 residues in the CDR3. The CDR3 sequence: CATGRGGPDEQFF. The CDR3, as DNA: TGTGCCACGGGGCGGGGGGGCCCAGATGAGCAGTTCTTC.

The V gene is TRBV4-3, the J gene TRBJ2-5; D call uncertain. The V gene's germline CDR1 is LGHNA and CDR2 YSLEER. Trimming took off 1 base at V and 4 bases at J, with 7 bases between the two ends. The CDR3 is 13 residues long. CDR3 nucleotide sequence: TGCGCCAGCAGCCAAGTTAGGAGAGAGACCCAGTACTTC. This translates into CASSQVRRETQYF.

This clone was seen once. The V and J genes are TRBV6-5 and TRBJ1-5, with TRBD1 matching 9 bases. The CDR3 is 14 amino acids. Germline V gene lookup returns CDR1 MNHEY and CDR2 SVGAGI. V lost 8 bases to trimming and J lost 8 bases; unmatched junction nucleotides: 10. The CDR3 loop is CASGGQGGGEPQHF. CDR3 nucleotides: TGTGCCAGCGGGGGACAGGGCGGCGGGGAGCCCCAGCATTTT.

This chain joins TRBV2 and TRBJ1-2, with D possibly matching TRBD1 (5 bases). CDR1 SNHLY and CDR2 FYNNEI come from the germline V gene. The CDR3 loop spans 15 amino acids. V lost 0 bases and J lost 4, with 12 bases in between. The CDR3 protein is CASSEASRDFYGYTF. The CDR3 nucleotides read TGTGCCAGCAGTGAAGCGAGCAGGGATTTCTATGGCTACACCTTC.

This chain joins TRBV3-1 (or the pseudogene TRBV3-2) and TRBJ2-1; D possibly matches TRBD1 or TRBD2 (6 bases each). CDR3 length: 16 amino acids. CDR1 and CDR2 (germline): LGHDT, YNNKEL (reference sequence). Between the trimmed V and J ends, which lost 4 bases and 2 bases, there was a span of 15 bases. The CDR3: CASSLIGGTTYNEQFF. In DNA form, the CDR3 reads TGTGCCAGCAGCCTCATAGGCGGGACAACCTACAATGAGCAGTTCTTC.

This chain uses TRBV6-4 with TRBJ1-3; D gene uncertain. Between the trimmed V and J ends, which lost 7 bases and 3 bases, there was a span of 7 bases. This CDR3 region has 12 residues. Germline-derived CDR1 and CDR2 are MRHNA and SNTAGT. The DNA for the CDR3 is TGTGCCAGCATTAAACTTGGAAACACCATATATTTT. This encodes CASIKLGNTIYF.

CDR3 protein: CASSLGYNQPQHF. CDR3 nucleotides: TGTGCCAGTAGTCTAGGTTACAATCAGCCCCAGCATTTT. The chain recombines TRBV19 with TRBJ1-5; D unclear. The CDR3 spans 13 residues. Between the trimmed V and J ends, which lost 5 bases and 3 bases, there was a span of 8 bases. Germline loops: CDR1 LNHDA, CDR2 SQIVND (reference sequence).

The chain recombines TRBV5-4 with TRBJ1-2; D uncertain. Per the germline V gene, CDR1 is SGHNT and CDR2 is YYREEE (reference sequence). The CDR3 loop spans 16 amino acids. V lost 4 bases to trimming and J lost 3 bases, with 19 bases between them. In DNA, the CDR3 is TGTGCCAGCAGCATGGGAGAAGCAGCCGCTCACTATGGCTACACCTTC. This translates into CASSMGEAAAHYGYTF.

This chain connects TRBV2 to TRBJ1-5; no clear D gene. Trimming shortened V by 6 bases and J by 6 bases, and 18 bases separated the two germline ends. Germline lookup yields CDR1 SNHLY and CDR2 FYNNEI. CDR3 size: 15 residues. The DNA of the CDR3 is TGTGCCAGCAGCGAAACAGAGCCTTTTCGTCAGCCCCAGCATTTT. Its translation is CASSETEPFRQPQHF.

CDR3 residues: CASSASPRRGQYF. In DNA, the CDR3 is TGTGCCAGCAGCGCCAGCCCTCGGAGGGGGCAGTACTTC. The V call is TRBV6-5, the J call TRBJ2-7; possible D gene TRBD2, 6 bases. Germline V gives CDR1 MNHEY, CDR2 SVGAGI. The CDR3 contains 13 residues. V was shortened by 6 bases and J by 9 bases, with 18 bases between the two germline ends.

This chain links TRBV3-1 (or the pseudogene TRBV3-2) with TRBJ2-5, with D perhaps matching TRBD1 or TRBD2 (5 bases each). The length of the CDR3 is 17 residues. The germline CDR1 and CDR2 sequences are LGHDT and YNNKEL (reference sequence). V was cut by 1 base and J by 4 bases, with 19 bases left in between. The CDR3 spells CASSQGFAGRGGETQYF. The CDR3 nucleotides are TGTGCCAGCAGCCAAGGTTTTGCAGGGAGAGGAGGAGAGACCCAGTACTTC.

This chain links TRBV12-5 with TRBJ2-5; D is perhaps TRBD1 (5 bases). Germline CDR1 is LGHNT and CDR2 is FRNRAP. The CDR3 extends over 13 amino acids. Trimming cost V 8 bases and J 2 bases, with 12 bases left between them. CDR3 nucleotide sequence: TGTGCTAGTAGAGTCAGGGTGCAAGAGACCCAGTACTTC. Its translation: CASRVRVQETQYF.

This clone appeared a single time. V usage is TRBV5-8 and J usage is TRBJ1-5; tentatively, D is TRBD1 (6 bases). The V end was cut by 3 bases, the J end by 0 bases, with 10 bases between. The germline CDR1 and CDR2 sequences are SGHTS and YDEGEE. The CDR3 is 15 residues long. This CDR3 is CASSWQGYSNQPQHF. As DNA, the CDR3 is TGTGCCAGCAGCTGGCAGGGGTATAGCAATCAGCCCCAGCATTTT.

A note on this clone: This same CDR3 is encoded by further DNA sequences in the sample. The V call is TRBV7-9, the J call TRBJ1-4; D unclear. The germline V gene encodes CDR1 SEHNR and CDR2 FQNEAQ (reference sequence). V dropped 1 base and J dropped 4 bases, with 7 bases sitting between them. The CDR3 runs 14 residues. The CDR3 here is CASSLGQINEKLFF. As DNA, the CDR3 is TGTGCCAGCAGCTTAGGCCAGATTAATGAAAAACTGTTTTTT.